This T cell receptor beta chain was found in a study of blood T cell repertoires in COVID-19. This clone was detected once. CDR1 is SEHNR and CDR2 is FQNEAQ in the germline V gene (reference sequence). V dropped 5 bases and J dropped 1 base, with 20 bases sitting between them. The CDR3 length is 17 residues. In the source study's methods: Estimation of nucleated cell counts relied on the amplification of reference gene primers. Sequencing was performed with immunoSEQ multiplex PCR; in TCRdb, only in-frame clones are kept and a portion is missing. V and J calls and clone size are given by that table; D and trimming were obtained from the DNA. The sample contains 88,000 or so clones, approximately 89% of which appear only once.

The chain uses TRBV7-9 and TRBJ1-1, with D possibly being TRBD1 (5 bases). The source is a man in his forties or fifties with acute or convalescent COVID-19. Material: peripheral blood. Written as DNA, the CDR3 is TGTGCCAGCAGCGGTCTACCCCAACAGGACAAGAACACTGAAGCTTTCTTT. Translated: CASSGLPQQDKNTEAFF.